The 25 T cell receptor beta chains given below trace back to one sample, sequenced in a study of tumor and adjacent non-tumor tissue in lung cancer. No cell sorting was done before RNA was extracted from the tissue. A modified ARM-PCR protocol with three rounds of nested PCR amplified TCRbeta. TCRdb called the multiplex PCR reads again in MiXCR, with one record for every CDR3 protein. The sample records 90,000 or so distinct CDR3 sequences, about 66% being singletons. Sequencing was done on a sample of lung tumor tissue. The receptors were gathered from a man between 70 and 80 years old with non-small cell lung cancer.

As to this clonotype: As the CDR3 is not closed by the conserved phenylalanine or tryptophan, this likely results from a read error. The chain combines TRBV20-1 with TRBJ2-6; D assignment may be TRBD1 or TRBD2 (5 bases each). Looked up from germline, CDR1 is DFQATT and CDR2 is SNEGSKA (reference sequence). The CDR3 runs 15 residues. CDR3 sequence: CTTRDDSSGANVLTI. The CDR3 coding sequence is TGCACTACTAGAGACGACAGCTCTGGGGCCAACGTCCTGACTATC.

With respect to this clonotype: A read error may produce the germline difference seen at one junction end. V usage is TRBV11-2 and J usage is TRBJ2-7, with unresolved D. The germline V gene encodes CDR1 SGHAT and CDR2 FQNNGV. The CDR3 spans 13 residues. The CDR3 reads CASGLGRVYEQYF. The CDR3 nucleotides read TGTGCCAGCGGCTTAGGTCGAGTTTACGAGCAGTACTTC.

Regarding this clonotype: This could be a read error, since a much larger clone is one nucleotide away. The chain uses TRBV7-9 and TRBJ2-3; D unclear. This CDR3 is 11 amino acids long. The germline V gene has CDR1 SEHNR and CDR2 FQNEAQ (reference sequence). The CDR3 region is CASSRTDSQYF. The DNA of the CDR3 is TGTGCCAGCAGTCGCACAGATTCGCAGTATTTT.

As concerns this clonotype: The CDR3 does not close with the conserved phenylalanine or tryptophan, likely indicating a read error. The chain carries TRBV7-9 and TRBJ2-7; no definite D call. The CDR3 loop spans 14 amino acids. V was pared by 7 bases and J by 8 bases, with 21 bases between. Germline V gene lookup returns CDR1 SEHNR and CDR2 FQNEAQ (reference sequence). The CDR3 spells CASTSTRGAAKQYL. The CDR3 DNA sequence: TGTGCCAGCACCTCCACCAGAGGTGCTGCCAAGCAGTACCTC.

On this clonotype: One end of the junction varies from germline; a read error may be responsible. The genes are TRBV6-5 and TRBJ1-6, with 7 bases lining up with TRBD1. From germline, CDR1 is MNHEY and CDR2 SVGAGI. This CDR3 spans 15 amino acids. Written as DNA, the CDR3 is TGTGACAGCAGTACGCCAGGACAGGCCCATTCACCCCTCCACTTT. Encoded protein: CDSSTPGQAHSPLHF.

Worth noting for this clonotype: The junction does not match germline at one end; this may be a read error. The J gene is TRBJ1-1, the V gene TRBV10-3; D might be TRBD1 (5 bases). Germline CDR1 ENHRY, CDR2 SYGVKD. The CDR3 totals 15 residues. The CDR3 DNA is TGTGCCATCAGTGAGTGGGAGGGGAGAGGGACTGAAGCTTTCTTC. This sequence encodes CAISEWEGRGTEAFF.

Note on this clonotype: One junction end does not reproduce the germline sequence, and a read error may be involved. V and J are TRBV4-1 and TRBJ2-4; D may be TRBD1 (5 bases). The CDR3 has 17 residues. Per the germline V gene, CDR1 is MGHRA and CDR2 is YSYEKL. The CDR3 nucleotides are TGCGCCAGCAACGGGTTGCATGGGGCCAGGGCCAAAAACATCCAGTATTTC. This translates into CASNGLHGARAKNIQYF.

As for this clonotype: This is likely a read error, given that the CDR3 carries no conserved phenylalanine or tryptophan at its end. V usage is TRBV11-1 and J usage is TRBJ2-2, with 12 bases identical to TRBD2. This CDR3 has 17 residues. Germline-derived CDR1 and CDR2 are SGHAT and FQDESV (reference sequence). CDR3 coding DNA: TGTGCCAGCAGTTCCAGACTAGCGGGAGTAGGAACCGGGGAACTGTTTCTT. This encodes CASSSRLAGVGTGELFL.

About this clonotype itself: The junction departs from germline at one end; a sequencing error may be responsible. The chain couples TRBV30 to TRBJ2-5; TRBD2 matches at 10 bases. CDR3 length equals 17 residues. CDR1 and CDR2 from the germline V gene are GTSNPN and SVGIG (reference sequence). In DNA form, the CDR3 reads TGTGCCAGGAGTGTTCAAGCGGGGGGGCTCTCCTCGGAGACCCAGTACTTC. This gives the protein CARSVQAGGLSSETQYF.

The CDR3 sequence: CSVERTGGRTEAFF. The CDR3 nucleotides read TGCAGCGTTGAACGGACAGGGGGGCGCACTGAAGCTTTCTTT. J is TRBJ1-1 and V is TRBV29-1, with 10 bases lining up with TRBD1. The CDR3 length is 14 residues. Trimming took 2 bases from V and 4 from J; bases not matched to a gene: 4. CDR1 and CDR2 (germline): SQVTM, ANQGSEA.

This clonotype occurred many times. The chain recombines TRBV11-2 with TRBJ2-1; tentatively, D is TRBD1 (8 bases). The length of the CDR3 is 14 residues. Germline values: CDR1 SGHAT, CDR2 FQNNGV. V was pared by 6 bases and J by 7 bases, with 16 bases between. The CDR3 nucleotides are TGTGCCAGCAGACAGGGGGGGCCCGGGAATGAGCAGTTCTTC. Amino acids: CASRQGGPGNEQFF.

As for this clonotype: No conserved phenylalanine or tryptophan ends this CDR3, so it is likely a read error. No DNA is shown, since the ends of the CDR3 on it are uncertain; the CDR3 is the one TCRdb lists. The chain employs TRBV29-1 and TRBJ2-3; the table names TRBD2, a call not compared with the DNA. In germline, CDR1 is SQVTM, CDR2 ANQGSEA. 14 amino acids form the CDR3, both terminal residues included. CDR3 amino acids: CSVSLAGAADTRYL.

The chain combines TRBV28 with TRBJ2-7; the D is unclear. The CDR3 sequence is 15 residues long. Germline CDR1 MDHEN, CDR2 SYDVKM. Trimming removed 5 bases from V and 2 bases from J, with 16 bases in between. CDR3 sequence (DNA): TGTGCCAGCAGTCGAGACCGGGCCGCCCCCTACGAGCAGTACTTC. It translates to CASSRDRAAPYEQYF.

Concerning this clonotype: Just one base apart from a much larger clone, this may be a read error. The chain employs TRBV12-3 or TRBV12-4 and TRBJ1-4; TRBD1 matches 7 bases. The CDR3 is 12 amino acids. The V gene end was trimmed by 7 bases and the J gene end by 10 bases; junction bases not matched to a gene: 6. CDR3 sequence reads: CASIGTVGKLFF. Here the CDR3 DNA reads TGTGCCAGCATCGGGACAGTCGGAAAACTGTTTTTT.

The table lists this clonotype with a few counts. V gene TRBV5-1 combines with J gene TRBJ2-1, with D perhaps given as TRBD1 or TRBD2 (5 bases each). Trimming removed 4 bases at V and 0 bases at J, with 14 bases between. Germline values: CDR1 SGHRS, CDR2 YFSETQ. This CDR3 region has 16 residues. CDR3 nucleotide sequence: TGCGCCAGCAGCCCCACTCTGGGGGACTCCTACAATGAGCAGTTCTTC. Its protein is CASSPTLGDSYNEQFF.

In regard to this clonotype: Just one base apart from a much larger clone, this may be a read error. V and J are TRBV7-9 and TRBJ2-5; TRBD1 is a possible D gene (6 bases). V lost 5 bases and J 2 bases, leaving 12 bases between the germline ends. The CDR3 runs to 14 residues. In germline, CDR1 is SEHNR, CDR2 FQNEAQ (reference sequence). The DNA for the CDR3 is TGTGCCAGCAGCAGACACGGACAGCAAGAGACCCAGTACTTC. Translating gives CASSRHGQQETQYF.

This clonotype was seen at least ten times. The rearrangement links TRBV6-5 to TRBJ2-1, with 14 positions matching TRBD2. Per germline, CDR1 MNHEY and CDR2 SVGAGI. This CDR3 is built from 17 residues. Germline trimming cut 9 bases from V and 0 bases from J; bases unmatched to any gene: 7. In DNA form, the CDR3 reads TGTGCCAGTAGGACTAGCGGGGGGTCCGCCTCCTACAATGAGCAGTTCTTC. Protein: CASRTSGGSASYNEQFF.

The chain combines TRBV24-1 with TRBJ2-1; D unclear. Per the germline V gene, CDR1 is KGHDR and CDR2 is SFDVKD. The length of the CDR3 is 15 residues. With 3 bases removed from V and 5 bases from J, the gap between germline ends came to 13 bases. The CDR3 DNA reads as TGTGCCACCAGTGATCCCGGACGGTTTGACAATGAGCAGTTCTTC. Its translation: CATSDPGRFDNEQFF.

Details on this clonotype: It may be a read error: a sequence one base away is much more abundant. This CDR3 is missing its conserved last phenylalanine or tryptophan, likely due to a read error. This chain connects TRBV12-3 or TRBV12-4 to TRBJ2-7; the D gene is possibly TRBD2 (5 bases). Trimming removed 8 bases at V and 2 bases at J, with 16 bases between. CDR3 length: 14 residues. The CDR3 DNA sequence: TGTGCCAGCGGGAGAGGTTCCAAGACCTACGAGCAGTACCTC. It codes for CASGRGSKTYEQYL.

Of note for this clonotype: This sequence may be a read error, since a much larger clone differs from it by one base. The V call is TRBV5-6, the J call TRBJ2-1; D gene unclear. Deletions cut 2 bases from V and 11 bases from J, with 17 bases between. The V gene's germline CDR1 is SGHDT and CDR2 YYEEEE. This CDR3 region has 14 residues. In nucleotides, the CDR3 is TGTGCCAGCAGCTTTGGTCAGTCGGGCCCCAAGCAGTTCTTC. Its protein is CASSFGQSGPKQFF.

In the case of this clonotype: In this CDR3 the conserved last residue, phenylalanine or tryptophan, is missing, so a read error is likely. This chain uses TRBV4-2 with TRBJ1-2, with D unresolved. Germline-derived CDR1 and CDR2 are LGHNA and YNFKEQ. With 2 bases removed from V and 2 bases from J, the gap between germline ends came to 9 bases. There are 14 residues in the CDR3. The CDR3 reads CASSQNGGNYGYTI. Here the CDR3 DNA reads TGTGCCAGCAGCCAAAATGGAGGCAACTATGGCTACACCATC.

On this clonotype itself: Sequence at one end of the junction differs from germline and may be a read error. The J gene is TRBJ2-2, the V gene TRBV10-1; perhaps TRBD2 as D (5 bases). The CDR3 loop spans 17 amino acids. CDR1 is WNHNN, CDR2 SYGVQD, per germline (reference sequence). This CDR3 is CASSESARRINTGEMFF. The CDR3 nucleotides read TGCGCCAGCAGTGAGTCGGCCAGGAGGATAAACACCGGGGAGATGTTTTTT.

This clonotype was recorded many times. The genes are TRBV28 and TRBJ1-1, with 9 bases aligning to TRBD1. CDR3 length equals 17 residues. V lost 1 base, J lost 11 bases, and 17 bases stayed unmatched. Germline V gives CDR1 MDHEN, CDR2 SYDVKM. The CDR3 DNA follows: TGTGCCAGCAGTTTATCTCTACTCTCCGGGACAGGGCGATTGGCTTTCTTT. It specifies CASSLSLLSGTGRLAFF.

The table lists this clonotype with a few counts. This may be a read error, as it is one base from a much larger clone. The genes are TRBV28 and TRBJ1-1, with unresolved D. Germline-derived CDR1 and CDR2 are MDHEN and SYDVKM. The CDR3 has 14 residues. The germline V and J ends were trimmed by 1 base and 0 bases, with 6 bases remaining between them. The CDR3 reads CASSLFTLNTEAFF. CDR3 nucleotide sequence: TGTGCCAGCAGTTTATTTACCCTGAACACTGAAGCTTTCTTT. Complete variable domain (other parts from reference TRBV28 and TRBJ1-1): DVKVTQSSRYLVKRTGEKVFLECVQDMDHENMFWYRQDPGLGLRLIYFSYDVKMKEKGDIPEGYSVSREKKERFSLILESASTNQTSMYLCASSLFTLNTEAFFGQGTRLTVV.

With regard to this clonotype: This CDR3 is missing its conserved last phenylalanine or tryptophan, likely due to a read error. In DNA, the CDR3 is TGTGCCTTGGCGGGAGGCGGGGCCCTGTCCGCAGATACGCAGTATTCT. It is translated as CALAGGGALSADTQYS. The chain uses TRBV30 and TRBJ2-3, with 8 bases fitting TRBD2. CDR1 is GTSNPN and CDR2 is SVGIG in the germline V gene (reference sequence). This CDR3 spans 16 amino acids. Germline trimming cut 7 bases from V and 4 bases from J; bases unmatched to any gene: 16.